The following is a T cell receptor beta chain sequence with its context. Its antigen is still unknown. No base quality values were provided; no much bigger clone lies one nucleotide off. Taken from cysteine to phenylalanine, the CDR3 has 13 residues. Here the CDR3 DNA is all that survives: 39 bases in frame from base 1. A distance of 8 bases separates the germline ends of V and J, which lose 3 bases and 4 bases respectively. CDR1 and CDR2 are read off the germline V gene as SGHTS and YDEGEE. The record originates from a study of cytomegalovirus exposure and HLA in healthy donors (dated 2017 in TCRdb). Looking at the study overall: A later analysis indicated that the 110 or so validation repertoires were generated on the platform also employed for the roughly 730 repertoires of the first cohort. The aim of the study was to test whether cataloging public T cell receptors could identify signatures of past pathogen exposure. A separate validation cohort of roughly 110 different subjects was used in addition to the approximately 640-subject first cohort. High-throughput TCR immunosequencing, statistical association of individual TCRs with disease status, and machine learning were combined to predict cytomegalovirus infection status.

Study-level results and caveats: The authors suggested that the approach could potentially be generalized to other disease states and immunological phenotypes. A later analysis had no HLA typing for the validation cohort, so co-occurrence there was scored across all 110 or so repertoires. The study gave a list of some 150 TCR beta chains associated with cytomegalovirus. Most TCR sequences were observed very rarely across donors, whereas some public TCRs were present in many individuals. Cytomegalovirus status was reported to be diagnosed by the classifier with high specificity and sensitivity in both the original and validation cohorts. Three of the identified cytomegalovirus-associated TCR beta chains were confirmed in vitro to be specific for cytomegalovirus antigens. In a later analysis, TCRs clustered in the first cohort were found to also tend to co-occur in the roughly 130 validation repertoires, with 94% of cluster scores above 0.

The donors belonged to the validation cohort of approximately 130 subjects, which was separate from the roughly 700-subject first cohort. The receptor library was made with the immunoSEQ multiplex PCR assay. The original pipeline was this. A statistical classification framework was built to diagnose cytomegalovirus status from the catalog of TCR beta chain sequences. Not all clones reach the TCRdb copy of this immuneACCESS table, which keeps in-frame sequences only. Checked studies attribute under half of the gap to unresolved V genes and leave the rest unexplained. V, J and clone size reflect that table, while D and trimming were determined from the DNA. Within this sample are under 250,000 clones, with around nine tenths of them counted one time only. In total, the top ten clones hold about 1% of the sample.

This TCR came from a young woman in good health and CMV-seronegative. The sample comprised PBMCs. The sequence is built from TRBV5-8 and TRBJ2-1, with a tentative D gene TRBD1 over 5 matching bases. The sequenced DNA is TGTGCCAGCAGCTCCGACAGATACAATGAGCAGTTCTTC. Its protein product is CASSSDRYNEQFF.